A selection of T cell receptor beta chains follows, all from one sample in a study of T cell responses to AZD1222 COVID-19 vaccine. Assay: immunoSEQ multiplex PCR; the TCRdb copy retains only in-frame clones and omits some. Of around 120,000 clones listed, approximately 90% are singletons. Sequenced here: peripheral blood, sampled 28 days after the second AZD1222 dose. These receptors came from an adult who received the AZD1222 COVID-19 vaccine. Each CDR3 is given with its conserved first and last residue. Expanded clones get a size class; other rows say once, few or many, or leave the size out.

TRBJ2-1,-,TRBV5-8,CASSLGLAGVSSYNEQFF
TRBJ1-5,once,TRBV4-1,CASSQGDSSNQPQHF
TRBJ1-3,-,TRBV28,CASSWTGRFSASGNTIYF
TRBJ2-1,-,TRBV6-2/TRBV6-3,CASSGSGRGGSYNEQFF
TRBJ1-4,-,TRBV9,CASSQSGGSRGEKLFF
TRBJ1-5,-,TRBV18,CASSLQDRNQPQHF
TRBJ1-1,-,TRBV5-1,CASSRVPNTEAFF
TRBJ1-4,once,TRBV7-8,CASSPTPGPNEKLFF
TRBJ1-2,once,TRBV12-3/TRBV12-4,CASKGGANYGYTF
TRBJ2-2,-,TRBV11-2,CASSLEWGLAETGELFF
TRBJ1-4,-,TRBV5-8,CASSPDRGEKLFF
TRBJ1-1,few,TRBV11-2,CASSLSRNTEAFF
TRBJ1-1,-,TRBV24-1,CATSDLLRTENTEAFF
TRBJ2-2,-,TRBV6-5,CASSYSSENTGELFF
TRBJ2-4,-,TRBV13,CASSAGASKNIQYF
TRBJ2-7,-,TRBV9,CASSLGALGTSGIYEQYF